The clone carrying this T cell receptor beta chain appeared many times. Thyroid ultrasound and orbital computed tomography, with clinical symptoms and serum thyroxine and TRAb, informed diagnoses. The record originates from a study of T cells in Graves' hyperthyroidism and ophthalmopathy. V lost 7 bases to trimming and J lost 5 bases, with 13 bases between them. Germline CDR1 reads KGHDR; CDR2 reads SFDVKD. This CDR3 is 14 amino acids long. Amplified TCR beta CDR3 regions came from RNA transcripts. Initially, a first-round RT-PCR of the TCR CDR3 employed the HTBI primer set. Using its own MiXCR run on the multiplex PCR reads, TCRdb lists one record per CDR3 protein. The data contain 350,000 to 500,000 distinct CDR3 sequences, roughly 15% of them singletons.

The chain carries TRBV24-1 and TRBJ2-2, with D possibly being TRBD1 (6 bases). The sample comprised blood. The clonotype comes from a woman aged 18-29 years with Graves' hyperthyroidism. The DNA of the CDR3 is TGTGCCACCAGCCAGGACAGTAATACCGGGGAGCTGTTTTTT. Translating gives CATSQDSNTGELFF.